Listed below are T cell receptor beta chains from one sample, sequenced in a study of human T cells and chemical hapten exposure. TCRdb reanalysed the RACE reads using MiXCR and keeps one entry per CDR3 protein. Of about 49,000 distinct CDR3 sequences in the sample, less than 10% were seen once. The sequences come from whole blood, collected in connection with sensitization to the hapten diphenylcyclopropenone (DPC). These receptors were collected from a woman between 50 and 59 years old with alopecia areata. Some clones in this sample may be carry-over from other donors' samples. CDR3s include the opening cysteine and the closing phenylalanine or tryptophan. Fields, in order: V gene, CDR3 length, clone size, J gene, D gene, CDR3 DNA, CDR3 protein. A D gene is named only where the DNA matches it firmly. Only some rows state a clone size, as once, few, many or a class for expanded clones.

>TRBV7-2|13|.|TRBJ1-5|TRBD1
TGTGCCAGCAGCGTGGACAGGGATCAGCCCCAGCATTTT
CASSVDRDQPQHF
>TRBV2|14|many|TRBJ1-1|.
TGTGCCAGCAGTGAGATGCGGACCAGCACTGAAGCTTTCTTT
CASSEMRTSTEAFF
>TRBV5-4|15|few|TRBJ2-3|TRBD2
TGTGCCAGCAGCGTTTTGCGCGGGAGATCAGATACGCAGTATTTT
CASSVLRGRSDTQYF
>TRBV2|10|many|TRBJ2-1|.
TGTGCCAGCAGAATCCATGAGCAGTTCTTC
CASRIHEQFF
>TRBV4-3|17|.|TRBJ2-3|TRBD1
TGCGCCAGCAGTCGAAGCCCTACAGGGGTCGGCGCAGATACGCAGTATTTT
CASSRSPTGVGADTQYF
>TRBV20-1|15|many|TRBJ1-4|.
TGCAGTGCAGCTAAGGGGGTAGCAACTAATGAAAAACTGTTTTTT
CSAAKGVATNEKLFF
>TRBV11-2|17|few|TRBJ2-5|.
TGTGCCAGCAGCCCCAGCGGCCAGGAGCTCGGGCGAGAGACCCAGTACTTC
CASSPSGQELGRETQYF
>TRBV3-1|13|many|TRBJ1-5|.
TGTGCCAGCAGCCAAGGTAGAAGCCAGCCCCAGCATTTT
CASSQGRSQPQHF
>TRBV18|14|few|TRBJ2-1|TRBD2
TGTGCCAGCTCACCGGGGGGGAACCACAATGAGCAGTTCTTC
CASSPGGNHNEQFF
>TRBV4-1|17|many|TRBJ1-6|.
TGCGCCAGCAGCCAAGACGGTGGCAGCCTTCGCAATTCACCCCTCCACTTT
CASSQDGGSLRNSPLHF
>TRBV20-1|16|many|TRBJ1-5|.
TGCAGTGCTAGAGACGACAGATTTTATAGCAATCAGCCCCAGCATTTT
CSARDDRFYSNQPQHF
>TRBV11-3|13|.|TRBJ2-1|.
TGTGCCAGCAGCTTAGATTCCTCCCGCGAGCAGTTCTTC
CASSLDSSREQFF
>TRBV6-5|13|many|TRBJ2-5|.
TGTGCCAGCAGCCTCAGCGGGCAAGAGACCCAGTACTTC
CASSLSGQETQYF
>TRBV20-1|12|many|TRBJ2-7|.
TGCAGTGCTTCAACTAGTTTCAGCGAGCAGTACTTC
CSASTSFSEQYF
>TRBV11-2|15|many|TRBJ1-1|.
TGTGCCAGCAGCCACCTTCCAGGCAAAAACACTGAAGCTTTCTTT
CASSHLPGKNTEAFF
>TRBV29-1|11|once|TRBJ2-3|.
TGCAGTGGCAGGAACACAGATACGCAGTATTTT
CSGRNTDTQYF
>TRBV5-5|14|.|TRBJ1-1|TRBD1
TGTGCCAGCAGCCCACAGGGGGCCAACACTGAAGCTTTCTTT
CASSPQGANTEAFF
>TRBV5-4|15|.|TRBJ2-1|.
TGTGCCAGCAGCCCGGATACGGGCTCCTACAATGAGCAGTTCTTC
CASSPDTGSYNEQFF
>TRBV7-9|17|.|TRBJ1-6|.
TGTGCCAGCAGCGACGAAGGCAGGAGCTCCTATAATTCACCCCTCCACTTT
CASSDEGRSSYNSPLHF
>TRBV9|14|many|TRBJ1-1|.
TGTGCCAGCAGCCACGAGGGCAGGAACACTGAAGCTTTCTTT
CASSHEGRNTEAFF
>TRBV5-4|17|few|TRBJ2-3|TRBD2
TGTGCCAGCAGCTACCCAGCGGGGTGGGCGGGCACAGATACGCAGTATTTT
CASSYPAGWAGTDTQYF
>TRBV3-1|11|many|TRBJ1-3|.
TGTGCCAGCAGCCAAGAACGATCCATATATTTT
CASSQERSIYF
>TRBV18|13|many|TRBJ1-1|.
TGTGCCAGCTCACCCGCAGGCTACACTGAAGCTTTCTTT
CASSPAGYTEAFF
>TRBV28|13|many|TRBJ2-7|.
TGTGCCAGCAGTCACACCCCGATCTACGAGCAGTACTTC
CASSHTPIYEQYF
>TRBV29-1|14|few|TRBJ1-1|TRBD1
TGCAGCGTTGCCCAGGGGGGGATGAACACTGAAGCTTTCTTT
CSVAQGGMNTEAFF
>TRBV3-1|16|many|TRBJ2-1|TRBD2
TGTGCCAGCAGGGGATTGGGTAGCGGGCTTCACAATGAGCAGTTCTTC
CASRGLGSGLHNEQFF
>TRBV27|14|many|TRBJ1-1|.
TGTGCCAGCAGTTTAACGATAGGTCGATCTGAAGCTTTCTTT
CASSLTIGRSEAFF
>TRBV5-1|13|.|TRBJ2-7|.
TGCGCCAGCAGCTTGGCCGAGGGTTACGAGCAGTACTTC
CASSLAEGYEQYF
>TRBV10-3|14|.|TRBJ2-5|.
TGTGCCATCAGTGAGTCCACGGGTTTAGAGACCCAGTACTTC
CAISESTGLETQYF
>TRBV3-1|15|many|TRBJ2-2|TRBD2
TGTGCCAGCAGCAGAGCGACTAGCGGGATCGGGGAGCTGTTTTTT
CASSRATSGIGELFF